Below are 21 T cell receptor beta chains sequenced from a single sample in a study of T cells in Graves' hyperthyroidism and ophthalmopathy. It was RNA transcripts that yielded the amplified TCR beta CDR3 regions. An initial round of RT-PCR targeting the TCR CDR3 relied on the HTBI primer set. TCRdb reprocessed the multiplex PCR reads via MiXCR and lists one record per CDR3 protein. The sample has roughly 500,000 distinct CDR3 sequences; approximately 44% are singletons. The sample consisted of peripheral blood or thyroid tissue (not recorded which). All receptors derive from an adult woman with Graves' disease, either hyperthyroidism or ophthalmopathy (not recorded which).

In this sample, this clonotype turned up a few times. The V gene is TRBV4-3, the J gene TRBJ1-2; 7 bases align to TRBD1. Germline V lookup: CDR1 LGHNA, CDR2 YSLEER. The V gene end was trimmed by 5 bases and the J gene end by 5 bases; junction bases not matched to a gene: 5. The CDR3 loop spans 13 amino acids. In DNA, the CDR3 is TGCGCCAGCAGCGAAGGGACAGCGTATGGCTACACCTTC. This gives the protein CASSEGTAYGYTF.

The table lists this clonotype with many counts. The rearrangement joins TRBV6-1 to TRBJ1-3, with TRBD1 matching over 8 bases. Germline-derived CDR1 and CDR2 are MNHNS and SASEGT. The CDR3 consists of 15 residues. V lost 6 bases, J lost 2 bases, and 6 bases stayed unmatched. In DNA, the CDR3 is TGTGCCAGCAGAGAACAGGGGGGTGCTGGAAACACCATATATTTT. As protein: CASREQGGAGNTIYF.

Regarding this clonotype: Given a much more abundant clone one base away, this may be a read error. The chain recombines TRBV7-3 with TRBJ2-2; maybe TRBD1 (5 bases). The CDR3 runs 18 residues. Germline-derived CDR1 and CDR2 are SGHTA and FQGTGA. The CDR3 nucleotides read TGTGTCAGCAGCTTAACCCCGATAGTAGACAGGAACACCGGGGAGCTGTTTTTT. It translates to CVSSLTPIVDRNTGELFF.

This clonotype was observed many times. The rearrangement links TRBV3-1 to TRBJ2-5; D unclear. Trimming pared 4 bases from V and 0 bases from J, leaving 9 bases between. Germline lookup yields CDR1 LGHDT and CDR2 YNNKEL (reference sequence). The CDR3 sequence is 14 residues long. CDR3 region: CASSLQRDQETQYF. Here the CDR3 DNA reads TGTGCCAGCAGCCTCCAACGGGACCAAGAGACCCAGTACTTC.

A remark on this clonotype: The CDR3 does not end in the conserved phenylalanine or tryptophan, so this is likely a read error. The chain is built from TRBV19 and TRBJ1-5; D remains ambiguous. In germline, CDR1 is LNHDA, CDR2 SQIVND (reference sequence). Trimming took off 11 bases at V and 3 bases at J, with 11 bases between the two ends. The CDR3 consists of 12 residues. CDR3 sequence (DNA): TGTGCCGGTCGGGTCAACAATCAGCCCCAGCATCTT. Its translation: CAGRVNNQPQHL.

CDR3 protein: CASSWTSGWPSYEQYF. Written as DNA, the CDR3 is TGTGCCAGCAGCTGGACTAGCGGGTGGCCGTCCTACGAGCAGTACTTC. The J gene is TRBJ2-7, the V gene TRBV7-9, with 11 bases that match TRBD2. The CDR3 runs 16 residues. Looked up from germline, CDR1 is SEHNR and CDR2 is FQNEAQ (reference sequence). V lost 4 bases and J lost 1; bases outside the gene matches: 6.

This sequence joins TRBV7-8 and TRBJ2-2; D perhaps matches TRBD2 (6 bases). V was pared by 5 bases and J by 5 bases, with 15 bases between. Germline loops: CDR1 SGHVS, CDR2 FQNEAQ. This CDR3 has 15 residues. The CDR3 sequence is CASSPKLGGTGELFF. DNA for the CDR3: TGTGCCAGCAGCCCCAAATTGGGGGGTACCGGGGAGCTGTTTTTT.

This clonotype was recorded at least ten times. The CDR3 nucleotides read TGTGCCAGCAGCTTGGGCAGGGGATATTATGGCTACACCTTC. Translation gives CASSLGRGYYGYTF. The rearrangement joins TRBV7-9 to TRBJ1-2; a possible D gene is TRBD1 (6 bases). Trimming took 3 bases from V and 5 from J, leaving 13 bases between them. Germline V gene sequence: CDR1 SEHNR, CDR2 FQNEAQ (reference sequence). The CDR3 extends over 14 amino acids.

This clonotype appeared once. Given the absence of the conserved phenylalanine or tryptophan at the CDR3 end, a read error is likely. The DNA is left out, because the CDR3 cannot be placed on it with certainty; the CDR3 is given as TCRdb lists it. This chain uses TRBV2 with TRBJ2-6; the table gives TRBD2 as D, unverified against the DNA. The CDR3 sequence runs 10 residues, both termini included. Germline loops: CDR1 SNHLY, CDR2 FYNNEI. CDR3 amino acids: CASSFPSGND.

This clonotype was picked up many times. The chain combines TRBV7-2 with TRBJ2-7; D perhaps matches TRBD2 (6 bases). Germline V gene lookup returns CDR1 SGHTA and CDR2 FQGNSA. The CDR3 has 14 residues. Trimming took 5 bases from V and 4 from J, leaving 15 bases between them. The CDR3 DNA is TGTGCCAGCAGCCAGGGACTGGAACCTTACGAGCAGTACTTC. This sequence encodes CASSQGLEPYEQYF.

This clonotype was counted at least ten times. The gene calls are TRBV9 and TRBJ2-7; unclear D gene. The CDR3 totals 15 residues. The V gene lost 0 bases and the J gene lost 5 bases, with 15 bases spanning the gap. Germline CDR1 SGDLS, CDR2 YYNGEE. CDR3 protein: CASSVGRGSFDEQYF. CDR3 bases: TGTGCCAGCAGCGTAGGTCGAGGTAGTTTCGACGAGCAGTACTTC.

This clonotype occurred many times. The chain joins TRBV7-3 to TRBJ2-2, with 8 bases that match TRBD2. V trimming: 6 bases; J trimming: 5 bases; junction bases outside the gene matches: 11. Germline-derived CDR1 and CDR2 are SGHTA and FQGTGA. The CDR3 spans 16 residues. DNA of the CDR3: TGTGCCAGCAGTTCCCCTAGCGGGTGGAGTACCGGGGAGCTGTTTTTT. Its translation is CASSSPSGWSTGELFF.

The rearrangement uses TRBV28 and TRBJ1-5; D is unresolved. This CDR3 has 12 amino acids. CDR1 and CDR2 (germline): MDHEN, SYDVKM. V lost 5 bases and J lost 14, with 16 bases in between. CDR3 in amino acids: CASSRAPGYEHF. Written as DNA, the CDR3 is TGTGCCAGCAGTCGGGCCCCGGGCTACGAGCATTTT.

This clonotype was detected many times. Mismatch with germline at one junction end may stem from a read error. This sequence joins TRBV11-2 and TRBJ1-3; the match to TRBD1 covers 8 bases. CDR3 size: 15 residues. Looked up from germline, CDR1 is SGHAT and CDR2 is FQNNGV. CDR3 DNA sequence: TGTGCCAGCAGTGGAATGGAAGCGCGGGGAGGGACAGGCAACTTT. As protein: CASSGMEARGGTGNF.

V gene TRBV28 combines with J gene TRBJ2-5, with 11 bases that match TRBD2. This CDR3 is 14 amino acids long. Germline V gene data show CDR1 as MDHEN and CDR2 as SYDVKM. The V and J ends lost 6 bases and 2 bases, in that order; junction bases with no gene match: 2. CDR3 residues: CASRGTSGQETQYF. CDR3 bases: TGTGCCAGCAGGGGGACTAGCGGACAAGAGACCCAGTACTTC.

This chain connects TRBV9 to TRBJ2-7; 9 bases match TRBD1. Per the germline V gene, CDR1 is SGDLS and CDR2 is YYNGEE. This CDR3 comprises 16 residues. V shed 0 bases and J 2 bases; nucleotides not matched to a gene: 6. CDR3 DNA: TGTGCCAGCAGCGTAGGCCGCCGGGACAGGGCCTACGAGCAGTACTTC. Its protein is CASSVGRRDRAYEQYF.

A single count supports this clonotype. The V call is TRBV29-1, the J call TRBJ1-2; D perhaps matches TRBD1 (5 bases). The CDR3 loop spans 11 amino acids. Germline V CDR1 and CDR2: SQVTM, ANQGSEA. V lost 1 base and J 8 bases, leaving 8 bases between the germline ends. The CDR3 DNA reads TGCAGCGTTGAAGGGGGCGGGGGCTACACCTTC. Its translation is CSVEGGGGYTF.

This clonotype showed up just a few times. V usage is TRBV10-3 and J usage is TRBJ1-6; weak D call: TRBD1 (5 bases). The CDR3 sequence is 14 residues long. Trimming removed 3 bases from V and 8 bases from J, with 11 bases in between. Germline CDR1 is ENHRY and CDR2 is SYGVKD. The CDR3 region is CAISDPREDSPLHF. The DNA for the CDR3 is TGTGCCATCAGTGACCCCAGGGAGGATTCACCCCTCCACTTT.

The sample holds a few counts of this clonotype. The genes are TRBV7-2 and TRBJ2-7; a weak D match, TRBD2 (5 bases). Per germline, CDR1 SGHTA and CDR2 FQGNSA. Between the trimmed V and J ends, which lost 5 bases and 4 bases, there was a span of 12 bases. There are 13 residues in the CDR3. DNA of the CDR3: TGTGCCAGCAGCCGGCAGGAGGCGTACGAGCAGTACTTC. Residues: CASSRQEAYEQYF.

The chain carries TRBV7-8 and TRBJ1-2; D is unclear. The CDR3 is made up of 12 amino acids. V was trimmed by 5 bases and J by 4 bases, leaving 8 bases between them. Looked up from germline, CDR1 is SGHVS and CDR2 is FQNEAQ. The CDR3 DNA sequence: TGTGCCAGCAGCGCACGAGGCTATGGCTACACCTTC. Its translation is CASSARGYGYTF.

This clonotype has at least ten counts. The chain is built from TRBV20-1 and TRBJ2-2, with D unresolved. Germline V lookup: CDR1 DFQATT, CDR2 SNEGSKA (reference sequence). This CDR3 comprises 11 residues. Trimming left V 6 bases short and J 5 bases short, with 7 bases between. Here the CDR3 DNA reads TGCAGTGCATATGAGACCGGGGAGCTGTTTTTT. It is translated as CSAYETGELFF.